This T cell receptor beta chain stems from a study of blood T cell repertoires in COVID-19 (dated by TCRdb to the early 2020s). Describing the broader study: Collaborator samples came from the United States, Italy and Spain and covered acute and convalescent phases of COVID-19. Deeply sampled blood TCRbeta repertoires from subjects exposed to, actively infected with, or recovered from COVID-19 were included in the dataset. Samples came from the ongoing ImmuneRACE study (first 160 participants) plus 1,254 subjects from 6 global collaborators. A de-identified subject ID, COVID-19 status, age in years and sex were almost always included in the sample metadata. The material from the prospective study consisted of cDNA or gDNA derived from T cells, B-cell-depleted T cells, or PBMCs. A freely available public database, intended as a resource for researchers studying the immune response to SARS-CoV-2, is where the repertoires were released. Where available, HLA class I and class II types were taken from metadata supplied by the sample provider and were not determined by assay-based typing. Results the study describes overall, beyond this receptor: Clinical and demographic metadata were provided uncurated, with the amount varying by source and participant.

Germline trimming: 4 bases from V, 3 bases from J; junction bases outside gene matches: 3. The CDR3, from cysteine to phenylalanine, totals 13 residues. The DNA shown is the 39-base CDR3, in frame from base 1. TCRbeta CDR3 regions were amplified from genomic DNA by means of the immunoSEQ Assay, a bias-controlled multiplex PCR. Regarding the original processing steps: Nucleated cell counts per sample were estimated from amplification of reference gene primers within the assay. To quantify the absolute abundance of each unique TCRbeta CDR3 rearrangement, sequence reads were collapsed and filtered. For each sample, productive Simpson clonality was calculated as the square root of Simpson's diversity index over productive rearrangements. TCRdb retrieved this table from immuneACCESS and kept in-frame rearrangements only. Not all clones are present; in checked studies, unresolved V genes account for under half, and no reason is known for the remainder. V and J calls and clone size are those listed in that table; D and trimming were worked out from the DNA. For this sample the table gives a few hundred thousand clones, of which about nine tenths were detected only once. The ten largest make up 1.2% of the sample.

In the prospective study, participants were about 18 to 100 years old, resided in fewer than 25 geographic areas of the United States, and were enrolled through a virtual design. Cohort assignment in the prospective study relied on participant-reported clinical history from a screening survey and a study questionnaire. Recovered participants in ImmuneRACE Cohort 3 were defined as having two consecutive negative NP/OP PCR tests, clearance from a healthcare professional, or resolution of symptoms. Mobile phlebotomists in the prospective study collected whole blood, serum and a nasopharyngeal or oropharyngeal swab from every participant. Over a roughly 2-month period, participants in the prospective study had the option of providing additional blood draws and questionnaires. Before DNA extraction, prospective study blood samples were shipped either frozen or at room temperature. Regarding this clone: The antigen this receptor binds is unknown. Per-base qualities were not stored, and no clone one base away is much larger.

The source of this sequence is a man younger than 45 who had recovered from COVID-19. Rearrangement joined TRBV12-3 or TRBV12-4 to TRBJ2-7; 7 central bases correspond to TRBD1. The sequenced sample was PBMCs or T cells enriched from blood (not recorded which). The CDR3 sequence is CASSSGTVYEQYF. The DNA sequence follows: TGTGCCAGCAGTTCCGGGACAGTCTACGAGCAGTACTTC.